A selection of T cell receptor beta chains follows, all from one sample in a study of T cell repertoires in cytomegalovirus infection. Using its own MiXCR run on the reads, TCRdb lists one record per CDR3 protein. The table lists under 600,000 distinct CDR3 sequences, more than 15% of them singletons, with roughly 25% in the top ten. The sequencing sample was made of CD8+ T cells from PBMCs. Every receptor here comes from a human donor in good health (CMV status not recorded). Some clones in this sample may be carry-over from other donors' samples. Each CDR3 is given with its conserved first and last residue. A D gene is named only where the DNA matches it firmly. Clone size appears in some rows only: once, few, many, or a class for an expanded clone.

V gene	J gene	CDR3 length	D gene	clone size	CDR3 DNA	CDR3 protein
TRBV12-3/TRBV12-4	TRBJ1-2	13	-	-	TGTGCCAGCAATCAGGACATCAACTATGGCTACACCTTC	CASNQDINYGYTF
TRBV6-1	TRBJ1-5	16	-	-	TGTGCCAGCAGTGAGTCTGGGGGTGGTAGCAATCAGCCCCAGCATTTT	CASSESGGGSNQPQHF
TRBV28	TRBJ2-7	14	-	-	TGTGCCAGCAGTTGGGGTAGCGGCGATCTCGAGCAGTACTTC	CASSWGSGDLEQYF
TRBV10-3	TRBJ2-7	17	TRBD2	few	TGTGCCATCAGTGATTTAACTAGCGGAGTTCGCTCCTACGAGCAGTACTTC	CAISDLTSGVRSYEQYF
TRBV27	TRBJ1-6	14	TRBD1	-	TGTGCCAGCACCCTTTTGACAGGGATGTCACCCCTCCACTTT	CASTLLTGMSPLHF
TRBV5-6	TRBJ1-1	15	-	few	TGTGCCAGCTCTCCAATCCAGGAGGTGAACACTGAAGCTTTCTTT	CASSPIQEVNTEAFF
TRBV5-5	TRBJ2-3	15	TRBD2	many	TGTGCCAGCAGCGCGGACGGGGGGAGCACAGATACGCAGTATTTT	CASSADGGSTDTQYF
TRBV3-1	TRBJ2-5	16	TRBD2	few	TGTGCCAGCAGCCAAGTCGGGCGGGAGTCCGTAGAGACCCAGTACTTC	CASSQVGRESVETQYF
TRBV7-2	TRBJ2-7	13	-	many	TGTGCCAGCGGGGGGTCTTCCCCCTACGAGCAGTACTTC	CASGGSSPYEQYF
TRBV6-5	TRBJ2-5	14	TRBD2	many	TGTGCCAGCAGTACTAGCGGGGAAGAAGAGACCCAGTACTTC	CASSTSGEEETQYF
TRBV24-1	TRBJ2-3	14	-	few	TGTGCCACCAGTGCTCCCGGAACGGCGGATACGCAGTATTTT	CATSAPGTADTQYF
TRBV20-1	TRBJ2-7	15	TRBD2	once	TGCAGTGCTAGGGGACGCGGGCGGGGGGCCTACGAGCAGTACTTC	CSARGRGRGAYEQYF
TRBV6-1	TRBJ2-1	17	TRBD2	-	TGTGCCAGCAGTGTTGGGACTAGCGGGAGAATCTACAATGAGCAGTTCTTC	CASSVGTSGRIYNEQFF
TRBV10-2	TRBJ2-3	17	-	-	TGCGCCAGCAGTGAGACCCCCCCAGGGGCGCTCACAGATACGCAGTATTTT	CASSETPPGALTDTQYF
TRBV20-1	TRBJ2-1	22	TRBD1	-	TGCAGTGCTAGAAATTCCGGGACAGGGGGCCAGCTGGGGCGGGAGAAGTACAATGAGCAGTTCTTC	CSARNSGTGGQLGREKYNEQFF
TRBV7-6	TRBJ2-1	15	TRBD2	many	TGTGCCAGCAGCAGACTAGCGGCGCCTCACAATGAGCAGTTCTTC	CASSRLAAPHNEQFF
TRBV6-1	TRBJ2-2	19	TRBD2	many	TGTGCCAGCAGCCGGACTAGCGGGACTCGAGGGACGAACACCGGGGAGCTGTTTTTT	CASSRTSGTRGTNTGELFF
TRBV6-7	TRBJ1-2	13	-	-	TGTGCCAGCAGTTCCCGGGTCTACTATGGCTACACCTTC	CASSSRVYYGYTF
TRBV7-9	TRBJ2-3	18	TRBD2	many	TGTGCCAGCAGCTTAGCTCGACGACTAGCGGGGGACACAGATACGCAGTATTTT	CASSLARRLAGDTDTQYF
TRBV7-6	TRBJ2-3	13	-	many	TGTGCCAGCATTCCTAGGTTCACAGATACGCAGTATTTT	CASIPRFTDTQYF
TRBV6-1	TRBJ1-3	15	-	-	TGTGCCAGCAGTCCCAGCCGGTGGGCTGGAAACACCATATATTTT	CASSPSRWAGNTIYF
TRBV4-1	TRBJ2-7	17	TRBD1	many	TGCGCCAGCAGCCAAGGGAAAGGCGACAGGGCCCTCTTGGAGCAGTACTTC	CASSQGKGDRALLEQYF
TRBV20-1	TRBJ2-2	13	-	few	TGCAGTGCTAGAGACCTGGGGCCCGGGGAGCTGTTTTTT	CSARDLGPGELFF
TRBV11-2	TRBJ1-1	14	-	few	TGTGCCAGCAGCTTGTGGGGGGCTGGCCAAGGAGCTTTCTTT	CASSLWGAGQGAFF
TRBV10-1	TRBJ1-5	17	TRBD1	-	TGCGCCAGCACCCTGTTTGACAGGGAGCATAGCAATCAGCCCCAGCATTTT	CASTLFDREHSNQPQHF
TRBV5-6	TRBJ2-5	14	-	-	TGTGCCAGCAGCTTGGACAGGCGACAAGAGACCCAGTACTTC	CASSLDRRQETQYF
TRBV7-2	TRBJ2-1	15	-	many	TGTGCCAGCAGCTTAGGTCATAGCTCCTACAATGAGCAGTTCTTC	CASSLGHSSYNEQFF
TRBV7-9	TRBJ1-4	16	-	many	TGTGCCAGCAGCTCGACGTACAGGGTGGAACCTGAAAAACTGTTTTTT	CASSSTYRVEPEKLFF
TRBV27	TRBJ2-7	13	-	few	TGTGCCAGCAGTTTTAAGGGATCCCGCGAGCAGTACTTC	CASSFKGSREQYF
TRBV28	TRBJ2-1	14	TRBD2	many	TGTGCCAGCAGTGATAGCGGGGTTCTAAATGAGCAGTTCTTC	CASSDSGVLNEQFF
TRBV7-9	TRBJ2-3	16	TRBD2	many	TGTGCCAGCAGCCCCTCCGCGGGGGGGCCCAAAGATACGCAGTATTTT	CASSPSAGGPKDTQYF
TRBV7-9	TRBJ2-7	15	TRBD2	-	TGTGCCAGCACCGGAGCGGGGTCGAGCTCCTACGAGCAGTACTTC	CASTGAGSSSYEQYF
TRBV28	TRBJ2-7	14	-	few	TGTGCCAGCAGCTTCGCGGAGCGGAGCTACGAGCAGTACTTC	CASSFAERSYEQYF
TRBV29-1	TRBJ2-5	13	-	-	TGCAGCGTGGTTGGGGTAGGGGAAGAGACCCAGTACTTC	CSVVGVGEETQYF
TRBV6-6	TRBJ2-7	15	TRBD2	-	TGTGCCAGCAGTTATCCCGGGACTAGCGGAGGCGAGCAGTACTTC	CASSYPGTSGGEQYF
TRBV2	TRBJ2-7	15	TRBD2	few	TGTGCCAGCACTTCTCGTAGGCCAGCGGGGTACGAGCAGTACTTC	CASTSRRPAGYEQYF
TRBV4-1	TRBJ1-1	14	-	few	TGCGCCAGCAGCCCCCGTGGGCGGGCCACTGAAGCTTTCTTT	CASSPRGRATEAFF
TRBV29-1	TRBJ2-1	14	TRBD2	many	TGCAGCGTAGCAGGACTAGCGGGAAAAGATGAGCAGTTCTTC	CSVAGLAGKDEQFF
TRBV5-1	TRBJ1-2	15	TRBD1	many	TGCGCCAGCAGCTCGGGACAGGGGGCTTCCTATGGCTACACCTTC	CASSSGQGASYGYTF
TRBV6-1	TRBJ2-2	15	TRBD1	-	TGTGCCAGCAGGCCCGGGACAGGGTACCCCGGGGAGCTGTTTTTT	CASRPGTGYPGELFF
TRBV27	TRBJ2-2	15	-	many	TGTGCCAGCAGTCACCGTCTAACATACACCGGGGAGCTGTTTTTT	CASSHRLTYTGELFF
TRBV6-6	TRBJ1-2	15	-	-	TGTGCCAGCAGTTACTCGAACGGGGGGAAAGATGGCTACACCTTC	CASSYSNGGKDGYTF
TRBV27	TRBJ2-7	16	TRBD1	few	TGTGCCAGCAGTTTATCGGGACAGGGGTTCGCCTACGAGCAGTACTTC	CASSLSGQGFAYEQYF
TRBV14	TRBJ2-7	15	TRBD2	many	TGTGCCAGCAGGCCCACTAGCGGGAGGTTCGGCGAGCAGTACTTC	CASRPTSGRFGEQYF
TRBV10-1	TRBJ2-7	15	TRBD1	many	TGCGCCAGCAGTGATTCCGGGACAGGGCGTTACGAGCAGTACTTC	CASSDSGTGRYEQYF
TRBV5-1	TRBJ2-1	16	TRBD2	few	TGCGCCAGCAGCTTCCTTCTAGCGGGGGACCTCAATGAGCAGTTCTTC	CASSFLLAGDLNEQFF
TRBV20-1	TRBJ2-1	15	TRBD2	-	TGCAGTGCTACCGGACTAGCGGGGGTAAACAATGAGCAGTTCTTC	CSATGLAGVNNEQFF
TRBV7-2	TRBJ2-7	15	TRBD2	many	TGTGCCAGCAGCATAACTAGCGGGAGCCGATACGAGCAGTACTTC	CASSITSGSRYEQYF